The entry below gives a single T cell receptor beta chain sequence along with its context. The antigen is unknown. This sample stems from a study of shared clonotypes between healthy human individuals. Overall study: Plates per donor: three CD4 naive, three CD4 memory, two CD8 naive, one CD8 memory.

V was clipped by 3 bases and J by 7 bases; unmatched bases: 7. Germline loops: CDR1 SGHTA, CDR2 FQGNSA. CDR3 length: 15 amino acids. Notes on the study in general: Sampling covered nothing but blood. Tissue TCR repertoires likely differ from those found in blood. Sequencing depth was expected to influence donor clonotype sharing. Non-shared clonotypes had lower generation probabilities than those shared by all four donors.

Libraries were prepared by immunoSEQ multiplex PCR; TCRdb keeps only in-frame clonotypes and omits some of them. The table includes about 2 million clones, around 95% detected once. The TCR was taken from a man aged 18 to 30 in good health. The chain uses TRBV7-2 and TRBJ2-2, with 8 nucleotides matching TRBD1. Input material: naive CD4+ T cells sorted from blood. Subset specified: CD45RA+ positively selected. CDR3 sequence: CASSLGTGGVGELFF. CDR3 in DNA: TGTGCCAGCAGCTTGGGGACAGGTGGTGTCGGGGAGCTGTTTTTT.